This T cell receptor (beta chain) was captured in a study of blood T cell repertoires in COVID-19. Overall study context: COVID-19 samples from acute and convalescent phases originated in the United States, Italy and Spain.

Germline V CDR1 and CDR2: SGHDT, YYEEEE. V dropped 4 bases and J dropped 5; count of bases not matched to a gene: 6. CDR3 length: 14 residues. Per the study methods: From reference gene primer amplification, estimates of nucleated cell counts were derived. Generated by immunoSEQ multiplex PCR, the TCRdb table keeps only in-frame clones and is missing some. V and J calls and clone size come straight from that table; D and trimming were deduced from the DNA. The sample holds over 350,000 clones, more than 75% seen once. Living in 24 US areas, the participants were between roughly 18 and 90 years of age. Self-reported history from a screening survey and questionnaire set each donor's cohort.

This receptor was taken from a young woman with acute COVID-19. Sequencing was carried out using PBMCs or T cells enriched from blood (not recorded which). This chain joins TRBV5-6 and TRBJ2-4, with 7 bases fitting TRBD1. CDR3 nucleotide sequence: TGTGCCAGCAGCCGACAGGGTGGCCAAAACATTCAGTACTTC. Protein sequence: CASSRQGGQNIQYF.